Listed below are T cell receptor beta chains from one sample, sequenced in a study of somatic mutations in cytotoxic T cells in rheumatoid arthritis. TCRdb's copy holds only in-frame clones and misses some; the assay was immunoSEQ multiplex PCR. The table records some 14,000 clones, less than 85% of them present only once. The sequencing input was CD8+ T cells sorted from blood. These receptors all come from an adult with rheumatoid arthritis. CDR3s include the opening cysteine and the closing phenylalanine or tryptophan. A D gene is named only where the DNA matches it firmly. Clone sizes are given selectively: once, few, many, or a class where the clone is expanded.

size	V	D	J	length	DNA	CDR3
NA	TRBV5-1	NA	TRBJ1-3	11	TGCGCCAGCCGAACTGGAAACACCATATATTTT	CASRTGNTIYF
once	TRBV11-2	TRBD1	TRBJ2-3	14	TGTGCCAGCAGACCCGGGACAGTCACAGATACGCAGTATTTT	CASRPGTVTDTQYF
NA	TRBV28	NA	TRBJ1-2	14	TGTGCCACCAAATCCCCGGCCGGGCTTCTCGGCTACACCTTC	CATKSPAGLLGYTF
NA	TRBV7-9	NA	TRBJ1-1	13	TGTGCCAGCAGCTCGACGGAGAACACTGAAGCTTTCTTT	CASSSTENTEAFF
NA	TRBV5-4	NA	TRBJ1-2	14	TGTGCCGGGGGTGGGGGCAGCGAGAACTATGGCTACACCTTC	CAGGGGSENYGYTF
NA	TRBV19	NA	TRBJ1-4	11	TGTGCCAGTAGTAAGGGTGAAAAACTGTTTTTT	CASSKGEKLFF
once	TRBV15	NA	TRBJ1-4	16	TGTGCCACCAGCAGACCCCGCCGGGGCACTAATGAAAAACTGTTTTTT	CATSRPRRGTNEKLFF
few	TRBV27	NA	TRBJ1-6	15	TGTGCCAGCAGTTCCACAGGGTTAGGAAATTCACCCCTCCACTTT	CASSSTGLGNSPLHF
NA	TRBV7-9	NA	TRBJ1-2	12	TGTGCCAGCAGCGAGGGACCTATTGGCTACACCTTC	CASSEGPIGYTF
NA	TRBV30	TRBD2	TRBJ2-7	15	TGTGCCTGGAGTCCAACACTAGCGGGTTTCACCGGGCAGTACTTC	CAWSPTLAGFTGQYF
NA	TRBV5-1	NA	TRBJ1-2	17	TGCGCCAGCAGCTTGGATCCAGGTCCGTCCCCTAACTATGGCTACACCTTC	CASSLDPGPSPNYGYTF
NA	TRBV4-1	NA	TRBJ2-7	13	TGCGCCAGCAGCCAGCAGACAGAATACGAGCAGTACTTC	CASSQQTEYEQYF
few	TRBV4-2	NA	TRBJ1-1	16	TGTGCCAGCAGCCAAGATAGAAGGGGGTGGGGCACTGAAGCTTTCTTT	CASSQDRRGWGTEAFF
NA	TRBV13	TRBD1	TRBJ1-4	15	TGTGCCAGCAGCTTAGGGGCAGGGGGGAATGAAAAACTGTTTTTT	CASSLGAGGNEKLFF
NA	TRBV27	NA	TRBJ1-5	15	TGTGCCAGCAGATCCTTCGGGACACCCAATCAGCCCCAGCATTTT	CASRSFGTPNQPQHF